This T cell receptor beta chain was captured in a study of blood T cell repertoires in COVID-19. Study overall: Samples taken during acute and convalescent COVID-19 were collected in the United States, Italy and Spain. PBMCs, B-cell-depleted T cells, or T cells provided the cDNA or gDNA that made up the material.

In the original processing: Nucleated cell counts were estimated from reference gene primer amplification. Assay: immunoSEQ multiplex PCR; the TCRdb copy retains only in-frame clones and omits some. That table is the source of V, J and clone size, and D and trimming were worked out from the DNA. This table holds 55,000 to 90,000 clones, roughly 86% found once. V lost 4 bases, J lost 8 bases, and 8 bases lay in between. This CDR3 has 11 residues. Germline lookup yields CDR1 MNHEY and CDR2 SVGAGI. The V gene is TRBV6-5, the J gene TRBJ1-2, with D perhaps TRBD1 (6 bases). Sequences were obtained from peripheral blood. The clonotype originates from a woman aged 55-69 years with acute or convalescent COVID-19. This CDR3 is CASSSGVGYTF. As DNA, the CDR3 is TGTGCCAGCAGTTCAGGGGTCGGCTACACCTTC.